Each of the 2 T cell receptor beta chains below was sequenced from the same sample in a study of blood T cells in healthy people across ages. Sample-barcoded 5' priming and a J-beta primer mix drove a second PCR of roughly 6 to 12 cycles. TCRdb redid the calling of the 5' RACE reads with MiXCR, one entry per CDR3 protein. The repertoire holds about 1.6 million distinct CDR3 sequences, almost 35% seen once, with around 11% in the top ten. Sequenced material: blood. All receptors derive from a woman aged 30 to 39 in good health.

This clonotype has a handful of counts. The V gene is TRBV6-6, the J gene TRBJ1-5; tentatively, D is TRBD1 (5 bases). Between the trimmed V and J ends, which lost 8 bases and 1 base, there was a span of 12 bases. CDR1 is MNHNY, CDR2 SVGAGI, per germline (reference sequence). The CDR3 has 14 amino acids. The CDR3 here is CASRPGGSNQPQHF. The CDR3 DNA reads as TGTGCCAGCCGCCCCGGGGGGAGCAATCAGCCCCAGCATTTT.

This clonotype was seen ten or more times. The chain uses TRBV29-1 and TRBJ2-7, with 10 bases aligning to TRBD2. The germline gives CDR1 SQVTM, CDR2 ANQGSEA. The CDR3 runs 15 residues. With 7 bases clipped from V and 2 bases from J, the junction kept 11 bases outside the gene matches. CDR3: CSAGLLAGAAYEQYF. The CDR3 DNA reads TGCAGCGCGGGTTTGCTAGCGGGGGCCGCCTACGAGCAGTACTTC.